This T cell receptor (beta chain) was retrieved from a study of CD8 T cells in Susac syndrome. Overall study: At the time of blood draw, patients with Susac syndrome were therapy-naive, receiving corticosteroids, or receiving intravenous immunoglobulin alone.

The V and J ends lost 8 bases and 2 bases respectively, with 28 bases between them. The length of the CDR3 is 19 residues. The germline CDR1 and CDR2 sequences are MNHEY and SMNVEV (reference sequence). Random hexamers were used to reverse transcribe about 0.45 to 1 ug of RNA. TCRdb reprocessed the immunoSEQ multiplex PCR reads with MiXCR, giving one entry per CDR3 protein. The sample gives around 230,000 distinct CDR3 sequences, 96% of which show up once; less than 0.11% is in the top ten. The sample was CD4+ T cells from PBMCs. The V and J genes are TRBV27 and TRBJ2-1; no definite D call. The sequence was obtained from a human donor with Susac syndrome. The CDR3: CASATTRAWSNTAYNEQFF. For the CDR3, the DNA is TGTGCCAGCGCTACGACCCGGGCCTGGAGTAATACGGCCTACAATGAGCAGTTCTTC.